The rows below give T cell receptor beta chains drawn from one sample of a study of TIL therapy for anti-PD-1-resistant metastatic lung cancer. The table came from immunoSEQ multiplex PCR; TCRdb's copy has only in-frame clones and leaves some out. The sample records around 45,000 clones, less than 85% being singletons. Sequencing used tumor tissue, obtained at baseline. The receptors were gathered from a person aged 25-79 years with non-small cell lung cancer. CDR3s include the opening cysteine and the closing phenylalanine or tryptophan.

V gene: TRBV30
CDR3 protein: CAWRQTYEQYF

V gene: TRBV9
CDR3 protein: CASSVGDLAGELFF

V gene: TRBV28
CDR3 protein: CASSVDRNLTF

V gene: TRBV10-3
CDR3 protein: CASGTGTGELFF

V gene: TRBV2
CDR3 protein: CASSAGQGRIYGYTF

V gene: TRBV6-1
CDR3 protein: CASNQGQQAYEQYF

V gene: TRBV29-1
CDR3 protein: CSVTTGTNQPQHF

V gene: TRBV5-3
CDR3 protein: CARRPPGGEQFF

V gene: TRBV15
CDR3 protein: CATSRRPSGRREQYF

V gene: TRBV13
CDR3 protein: CASGDLYGYTF

V gene: TRBV19
CDR3 protein: CASSIRPRPGGNQPQHF

V gene: TRBV10-3
CDR3 protein: CAISDQGRDYGYTF

V gene: TRBV6-5
CDR3 protein: CASSSPSEKLFF

V gene: TRBV7-3
CDR3 protein: CASSLTGLYGYTF

V gene: TRBV11-1
CDR3 protein: CASSPGASFYEQYF

V gene: TRBV30
CDR3 protein: CAWSGSVGNSPLHF

V gene: TRBV25-1
CDR3 protein: CASSEPRTGGPDTQYF

V gene: TRBV13
CDR3 protein: CASSYQGQPQHF

V gene: TRBV6-1
CDR3 protein: CASSEMRGRNTGELFF

V gene: TRBV19
CDR3 protein: CASSKSGTGAYSNQPQHF

V gene: TRBV5-1
CDR3 protein: CASSSGTGRAFF

V gene: TRBV5-4
CDR3 protein: CASSLAPRNTEAFF

V gene: TRBV4-1
CDR3 protein: CASSQLGWSTTEAFF

V gene: TRBV6-5
CDR3 protein: CASSAYRVEQPQHF

V gene: TRBV7-2
CDR3 protein: CASQRWAGGAQETQYF

V gene: TRBV2
CDR3 protein: CASSSTGTLNTEAFF

V gene: TRBV19
CDR3 protein: CASRNRPNQPQHF

V gene: TRBV19
CDR3 protein: CASRTWGQSQETQYF

V gene: TRBV18
CDR3 protein: CASSPELILGGNTEAFF

V gene: TRBV4-1
CDR3 protein: CASSQDTPSGAQETQYF

V gene: TRBV6-5
CDR3 protein: CASRRDRGRSEAFF

V gene: TRBV28
CDR3 protein: CASSLYRGYTEAFF

V gene: TRBV6-5
CDR3 protein: CASSYTGLGYGYTF